This TCR beta chain comes out of a study of CD4+ T cells in melanoma. Only in-frame clones appear in the TCRdb table, and some are missing; sequencing was by immunoSEQ multiplex PCR. The table records some 150,000 clones, 80% to 95% of them present only once. This clone was picked up one time. Germline V gene lookup returns CDR1 SGHRS and CDR2 YFSETQ. The CDR3 is 16 residues long. V was shortened by 0 bases and J by 0 bases, with 12 bases between the two germline ends. The clonotype comes from a human donor with melanoma. The rearrangement uses TRBV5-1 and TRBJ2-5, with a possible D match to TRBD2 (7 bases). The CDR3: CASSLGGGRYQETQYF. In nucleotides, the CDR3 is TGCGCCAGCAGCTTGGGGGGGGGCCGGTACCAAGAGACCCAGTACTTC.